Detailed here is one T cell receptor (beta chain). The data are from a study of identical twins. A universal primer site was incorporated via template switching, and the cDNA contained unique molecular identifiers. TCRdb re-analysed the 5' RACE reads in MiXCR, keeping a single row per CDR3 protein. The sample has about 530,000 distinct CDR3 sequences; 20% to 25% are singletons. In germline, CDR1 is MNHEY, CDR2 SVGAGI. V gave up 0 bases and J gave up 5 bases, with 17 bases separating them. The CDR3 has 17 residues. This same sample was also taken into another study, of yellow fever vaccine responses in identical twins.

V gene TRBV6-5 combines with J gene TRBJ2-1; D is unresolved. Sequencing input: CD4+ T cells sorted from blood. This receptor was obtained from a woman younger than 30 in good health. DNA of the CDR3: TGTGCCAGCAGTTACTCGGGCCCGCAAGGGCGGAACAATGAGCAGTTCTTC. This translates into CASSYSGPQGRNNEQFF.